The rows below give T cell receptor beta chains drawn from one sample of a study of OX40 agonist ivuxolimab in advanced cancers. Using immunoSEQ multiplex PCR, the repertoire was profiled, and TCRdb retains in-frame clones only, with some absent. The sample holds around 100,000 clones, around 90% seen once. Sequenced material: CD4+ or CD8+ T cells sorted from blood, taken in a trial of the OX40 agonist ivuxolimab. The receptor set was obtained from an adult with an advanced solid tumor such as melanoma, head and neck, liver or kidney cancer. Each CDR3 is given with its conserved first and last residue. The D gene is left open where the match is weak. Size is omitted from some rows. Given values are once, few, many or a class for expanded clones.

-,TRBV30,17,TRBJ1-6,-,CAWSVPIGGAFGSPLHF,TGTGCCTGGAGTGTACCTATAGGGGGGGCGTTCGGTTCACCCCTCCACTTT
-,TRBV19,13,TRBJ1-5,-,CASSTDRDQPQHF,TGTGCCAGTAGTACGGACAGAGATCAGCCCCAGCATTTT
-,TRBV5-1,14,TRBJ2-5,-,CASSLDTGPGTQYF,TGCGCCAGCAGCTTGGACACAGGCCCAGGGACCCAGTACTTC
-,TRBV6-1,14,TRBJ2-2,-,CASDTEEASGELFF,TGTGCCTCCGATACCGAAGAAGCGTCCGGGGAGCTGTTTTTT
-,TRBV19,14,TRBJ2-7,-,CASGASEAIYEQYF,TGTGCCAGCGGGGCGAGCGAGGCGATCTACGAGCAGTACTTC
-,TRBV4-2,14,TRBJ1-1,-,CASSQDYGNTEAFF,TGTGCCAGCAGCCAAGATTATGGGAACACTGAAGCTTTCTTT
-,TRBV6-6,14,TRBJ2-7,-,CASSSQVGSYEQYF,TGTGCCAGCAGTTCGCAGGTGGGGAGCTACGAGCAGTACTTC
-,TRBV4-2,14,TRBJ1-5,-,CASSQIGDGQPQHF,TGTGCCAGCAGCCAAATAGGAGACGGGCAGCCCCAGCATTTT
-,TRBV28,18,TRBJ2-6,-,CASSLWSGDSTGANVLTF,TGTGCCAGCAGTTTATGGTCAGGGGACTCCACTGGGGCCAACGTCCTGACTTTC
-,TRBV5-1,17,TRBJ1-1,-,CASSAGLLSPLNTEAFF,TGCGCCAGCAGCGCAGGGCTGTTATCCCCACTGAACACTGAAGCTTTCTTT
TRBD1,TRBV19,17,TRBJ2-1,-,CASTGTGPSSSYNEQFF,TGTGCCAGCACCGGGACAGGTCCTTCGAGCTCCTACAATGAGCAGTTCTTC
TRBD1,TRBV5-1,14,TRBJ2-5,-,CASHSPGTEETQYF,TGCGCCAGCCATAGCCCCGGGACAGAAGAGACCCAGTACTTC
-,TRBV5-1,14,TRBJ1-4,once,CASRIASGSIKLFF,TGCGCCAGCCGGATAGCTTCAGGGTCTATAAAACTGTTTTTT
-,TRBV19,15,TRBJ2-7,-,CASSIVGEASYEQYF,TGTGCCAGTAGTATAGTGGGGGAGGCATCCTACGAGCAGTACTTC
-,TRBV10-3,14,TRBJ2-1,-,CAIRWDGSYNEQFF,TGTGCCATCAGATGGGATGGCTCCTACAATGAGCAGTTCTTC
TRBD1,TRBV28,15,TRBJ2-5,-,CASSTRTGRQETQYF,TGTGCCAGCAGTACCCGGACAGGGCGGCAAGAGACCCAGTACTTC
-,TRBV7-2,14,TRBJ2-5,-,CASSLDPVRATQYF,TGTGCCAGCAGCTTAGATCCGGTACGGGCGACCCAGTACTTC
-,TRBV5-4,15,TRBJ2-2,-,CASSLATANTGELFF,TGTGCCAGCAGCTTAGCGACAGCCAACACCGGGGAGCTGTTTTTT
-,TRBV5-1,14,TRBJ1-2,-,CASSFRTANYGYTF,TGCGCCAGCAGCTTTCGGACCGCGAACTATGGCTACACCTTC
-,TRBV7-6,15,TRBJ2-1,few,CASSQLARSYNEQFF,TGTGCCAGCAGCCAACTAGCAAGGTCCTACAATGAGCAGTTCTTC
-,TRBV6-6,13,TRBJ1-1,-,CASSSPLGTEAFF,TGTGCCAGCAGTTCCCCCTTGGGAACTGAAGCTTTCTTT
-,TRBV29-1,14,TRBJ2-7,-,CSVVTQRLPYEQYF,TGCAGCGTTGTAACTCAGCGGCTACCCTACGAGCAGTACTTC
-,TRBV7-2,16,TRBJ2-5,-,CASSPVGLLDQETQYF,TGTGCCAGCAGCCCGGTGGGCCTATTGGACCAAGAGACCCAGTACTTC
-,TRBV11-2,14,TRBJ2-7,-,CASSLVRGGYEQYF,TGTGCCAGCAGCTTAGTTCGGGGCGGGTACGAGCAGTACTTC
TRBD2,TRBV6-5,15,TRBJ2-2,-,CASSGTSGNTGELFF,TGTGCCAGCAGTGGGACTAGCGGCAACACCGGGGAGCTGTTTTTT
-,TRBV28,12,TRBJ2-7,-,CASSSTGIEQYF,TGTGCCAGCAGTTCCACAGGGATCGAGCAGTACTTC
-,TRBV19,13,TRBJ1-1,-,CASSVQLPPEAFF,TGTGCCAGTAGTGTCCAATTACCCCCCGAAGCTTTCTTT
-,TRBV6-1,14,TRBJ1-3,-,CASSIDTSGNTIYF,TGTGCCAGCAGTATTGACACCTCTGGAAACACCATATATTTT
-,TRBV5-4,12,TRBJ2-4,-,CASRLGEGIQYF,TGTGCCAGCAGATTGGGGGAAGGTATTCAGTACTTC
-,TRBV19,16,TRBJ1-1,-,CASSILAGFMNTEAFF,TGTGCCAGTAGTATTTTAGCAGGGTTCATGAACACTGAAGCTTTCTTT
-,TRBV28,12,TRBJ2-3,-,CASSGRFNTQYF,TGTGCCAGCAGCGGCCGTTTCAATACGCAGTATTTT
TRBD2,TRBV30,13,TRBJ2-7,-,CAWRPGGVGRQYF,TGTGCCTGGAGGCCGGGAGGGGTGGGAAGGCAGTACTTC
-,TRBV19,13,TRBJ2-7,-,CASTRAGTYEQYF,TGTGCCAGTACCAGGGCAGGGACCTACGAGCAGTACTTC
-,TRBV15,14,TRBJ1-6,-,CATSSRAIGSPLHF,TGTGCCACCAGCTCAAGAGCTATCGGATCACCCCTCCACTTT
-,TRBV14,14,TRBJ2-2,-,CASSQDRVAGELFF,TGTGCCAGCAGCCAAGATCGAGTAGCCGGGGAGCTGTTTTTT
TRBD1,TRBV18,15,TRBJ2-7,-,CASSGPDRGSYEQYF,TGTGCCAGCTCAGGTCCGGACAGGGGATCCTACGAGCAGTACTTC
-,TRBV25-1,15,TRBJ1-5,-,CASSATGFGNQPQHF,TGTGCCAGCAGTGCTACAGGATTCGGCAATCAGCCCCAGCATTTT
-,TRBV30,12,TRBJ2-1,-,CAWSTSPGEQFF,TGTGCCTGGAGTACTTCGCCGGGAGAGCAGTTCTTC
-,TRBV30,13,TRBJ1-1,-,CAWKWGVVTEAFF,TGTGCCTGGAAGTGGGGGGTTGTTACTGAAGCTTTCTTT
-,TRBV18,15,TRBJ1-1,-,CASSRSQGRNTEAFF,TGTGCCAGCTCACGGTCCCAGGGTCGGAACACTGAAGCTTTCTTT
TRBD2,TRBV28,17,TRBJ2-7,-,CASSSRTSGRFSYEQYF,TGTGCCAGCAGTTCTCGGACTAGCGGGAGGTTCTCCTACGAGCAGTACTTC
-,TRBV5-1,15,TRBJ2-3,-,CASSLAGHEADTQYF,TGCGCCAGCAGCTTGGCGGGGCATGAGGCAGATACGCAGTATTTT
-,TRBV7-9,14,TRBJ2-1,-,CASSLGLAPYEQFF,TGTGCCAGCAGCTTAGGCCTAGCCCCATATGAGCAGTTCTTC
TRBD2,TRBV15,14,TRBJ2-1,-,CATSRVGGGAEQFF,TGTGCCACCAGCAGAGTCGGCGGGGGGGCTGAGCAGTTCTTC
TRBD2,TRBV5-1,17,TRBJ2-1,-,CASSGGLAGGPANEQFF,TGCGCCAGCAGCGGCGGACTAGCGGGAGGGCCGGCCAATGAGCAGTTCTTC
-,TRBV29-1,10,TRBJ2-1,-,CSAARSEQFF,TGCAGCGCCGCAAGGAGTGAGCAGTTCTTC
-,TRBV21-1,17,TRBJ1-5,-,CASSKSGQGAFNQPQHF,TGTGCCAGCAGCAAATCGGGACAGGGAGCGTTCAATCAGCCCCAGCATTTT
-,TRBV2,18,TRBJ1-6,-,CASSESWVWTSGELALHF,TGTGCCAGCAGTGAATCATGGGTATGGACTTCCGGGGAGTTGGCCCTCCACTTT
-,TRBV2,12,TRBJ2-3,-,CASKGEPDTQYF,TGTGCCAGCAAGGGCGAACCAGATACGCAGTATTTT
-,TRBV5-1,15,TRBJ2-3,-,CASSPQVSSTDTQYF,TGCGCCAGCAGCCCCCAGGTCTCTAGCACAGATACGCAGTATTTT
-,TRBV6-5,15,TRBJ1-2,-,CASTLQRSSNYGYTF,TGTGCCAGCACCCTACAGAGGTCCTCTAACTATGGCTACACCTTC
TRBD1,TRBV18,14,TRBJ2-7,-,CASSPQDRVYEQYF,TGTGCCAGCTCACCACAGGACAGGGTATACGAGCAGTACTTC
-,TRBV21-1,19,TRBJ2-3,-,CASSFLGGLAGEGTDTQYF,TGTGCCAGCAGCTTCCTGGGGGGTCTAGCGGGAGAGGGAACAGATACGCAGTATTTT